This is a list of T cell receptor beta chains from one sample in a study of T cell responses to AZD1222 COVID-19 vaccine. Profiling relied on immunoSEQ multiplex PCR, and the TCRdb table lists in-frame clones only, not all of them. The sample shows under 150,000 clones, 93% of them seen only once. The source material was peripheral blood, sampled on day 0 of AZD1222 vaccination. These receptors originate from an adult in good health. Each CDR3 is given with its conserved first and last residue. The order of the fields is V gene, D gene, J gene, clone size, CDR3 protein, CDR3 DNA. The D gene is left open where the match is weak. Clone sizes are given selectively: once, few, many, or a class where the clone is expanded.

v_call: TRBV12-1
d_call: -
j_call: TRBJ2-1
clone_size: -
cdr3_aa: CASSFGHSSYNEQFF
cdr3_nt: TGTGCCAGCAGCTTTGGCCACAGCTCCTACAATGAGCAGTTCTTC

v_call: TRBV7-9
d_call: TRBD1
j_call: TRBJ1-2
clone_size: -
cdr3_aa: CASSLEGQGAYSYGYTF
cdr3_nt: TGTGCCAGCAGCTTAGAGGGACAGGGGGCTTATAGCTATGGCTACACCTTC

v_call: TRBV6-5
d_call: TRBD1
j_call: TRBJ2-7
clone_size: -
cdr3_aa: CASSKGQGFFYEQYF
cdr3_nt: TGTGCCAGCAGTAAGGGACAGGGTTTTTTCTACGAGCAGTACTTC

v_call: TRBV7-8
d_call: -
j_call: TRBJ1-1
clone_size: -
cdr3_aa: CASSLQVNTEAFF
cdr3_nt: TGTGCCAGCAGCTTACAGGTGAACACTGAAGCTTTCTTT

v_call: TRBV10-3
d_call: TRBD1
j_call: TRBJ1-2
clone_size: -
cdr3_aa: CAISEAGQDYGYTF
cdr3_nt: TGTGCCATCAGTGAGGCGGGACAGGACTATGGCTACACCTTC

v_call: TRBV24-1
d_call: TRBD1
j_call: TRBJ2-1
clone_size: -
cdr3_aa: CATSGAGTGQLNEQFF
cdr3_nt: TGTGCCACCAGTGGGGCCGGGACAGGGCAATTGAATGAGCAGTTCTTC

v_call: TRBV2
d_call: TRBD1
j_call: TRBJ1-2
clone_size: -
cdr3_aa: CASTDQGAGYGYTF
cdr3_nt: TGTGCCAGCACCGATCAGGGGGCCGGGTATGGCTACACCTTC

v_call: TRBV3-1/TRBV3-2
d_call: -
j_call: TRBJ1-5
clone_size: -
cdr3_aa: CASSLGGADSNQPQHF
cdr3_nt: TGTGCCAGCAGCCTGGGGGGGGCGGATAGCAATCAGCCCCAGCATTTT

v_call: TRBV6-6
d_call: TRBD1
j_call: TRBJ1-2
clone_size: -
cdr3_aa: CASTRRDREWYYTF
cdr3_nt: TGTGCCAGCACCCGAAGGGACAGGGAGTGGTACTACACCTTC

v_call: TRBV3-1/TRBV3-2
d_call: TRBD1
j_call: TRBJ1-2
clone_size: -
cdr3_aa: CASSHGTGGKGGYTF
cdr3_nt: TGTGCCAGCAGCCATGGGACAGGGGGTAAGGGTGGCTACACCTTC

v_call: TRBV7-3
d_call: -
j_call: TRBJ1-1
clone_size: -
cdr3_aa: CASGSTRNTEAFF
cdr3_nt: TGTGCCAGCGGCTCGACACGGAACACTGAAGCTTTCTTT

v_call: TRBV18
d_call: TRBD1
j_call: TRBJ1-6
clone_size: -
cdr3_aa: CASSPAGTGGRNSPLHF
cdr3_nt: TGTGCCAGCTCACCGGCCGGGACAGGGGGCCGGAATTCACCCCTCCACTTT

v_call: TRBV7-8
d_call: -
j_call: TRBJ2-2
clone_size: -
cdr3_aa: CASSPPGDGELFF
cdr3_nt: TGTGCCAGCAGCCCCCCGGGGGACGGGGAGCTGTTTTTT

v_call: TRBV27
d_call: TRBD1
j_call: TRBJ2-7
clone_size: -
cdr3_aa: CASSQGAQQYF
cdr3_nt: TGTGCCAGCAGTCAGGGGGCACAGCAGTACTTC

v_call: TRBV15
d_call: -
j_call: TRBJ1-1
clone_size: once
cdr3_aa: CATSRDYSTGMNTEAFF
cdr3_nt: TGTGCCACCAGCAGAGATTATTCGACAGGCATGAACACTGAAGCTTTCTTT

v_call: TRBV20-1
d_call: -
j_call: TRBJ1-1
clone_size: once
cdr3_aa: CSASSDMNTEAFF
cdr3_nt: TGCAGTGCTAGTTCTGACATGAACACTGAAGCTTTCTTT

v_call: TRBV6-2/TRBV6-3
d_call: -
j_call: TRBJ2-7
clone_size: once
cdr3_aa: CASSYRQGWYEQYF
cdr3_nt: TGTGCCAGCAGTTACCGGCAGGGTTGGTACGAGCAGTACTTC

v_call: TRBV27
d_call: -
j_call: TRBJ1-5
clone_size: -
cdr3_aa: CASRGQGNQPQHF
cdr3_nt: TGTGCCAGCAGAGGGCAGGGCAATCAGCCCCAGCATTTT

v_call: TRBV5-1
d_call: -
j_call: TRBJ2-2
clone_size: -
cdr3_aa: CASSLGPVNTGELFF
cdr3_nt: TGCGCCAGCAGCTTGGGGCCGGTGAACACCGGGGAGCTGTTTTTT

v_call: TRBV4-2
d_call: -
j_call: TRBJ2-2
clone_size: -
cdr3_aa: CASSQGQGTGELFF
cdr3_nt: TGTGCCAGCAGCCAAGGTCAAGGGACCGGGGAGCTGTTTTTT

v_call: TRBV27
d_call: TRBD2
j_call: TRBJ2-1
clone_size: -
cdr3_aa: CASSLGLAGGEFF
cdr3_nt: TGTGCCAGCAGCCTGGGACTAGCGGGGGGTGAGTTCTTC

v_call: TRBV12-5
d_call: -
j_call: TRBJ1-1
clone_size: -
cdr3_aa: CASGLWANTEAFF
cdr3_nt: TGTGCTAGTGGTTTGTGGGCTAACACTGAAGCTTTCTTT

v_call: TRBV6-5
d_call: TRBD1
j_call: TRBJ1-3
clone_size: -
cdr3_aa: CASSYATGRLGNTIYF
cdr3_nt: TGTGCCAGCAGTTACGCGACAGGGCGCTTGGGAAACACCATATATTTT

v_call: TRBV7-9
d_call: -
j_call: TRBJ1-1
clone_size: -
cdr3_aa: CASSLIRLAEAFF
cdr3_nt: TGTGCCAGCAGCTTAATAAGGCTCGCTGAAGCTTTCTTT

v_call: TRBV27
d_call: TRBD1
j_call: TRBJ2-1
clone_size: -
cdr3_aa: CASRPWDRAGNEQFF
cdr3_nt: TGTGCCAGCAGGCCTTGGGACAGGGCGGGGAATGAGCAGTTCTTC

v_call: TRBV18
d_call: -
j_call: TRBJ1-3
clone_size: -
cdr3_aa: CASSPVSAVSIAGNTIYF
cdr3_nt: TGTGCCAGCTCACCAGTATCGGCGGTTTCGATAGCGGGAAACACCATATATTTT

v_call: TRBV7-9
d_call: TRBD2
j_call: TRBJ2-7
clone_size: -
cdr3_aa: CASSLPPGTSGLSYEQYF
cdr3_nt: TGTGCCAGCAGCTTACCCCCCGGGACTAGCGGACTTTCCTACGAGCAGTACTTC

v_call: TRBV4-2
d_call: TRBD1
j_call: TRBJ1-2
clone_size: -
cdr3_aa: CASSQDLAGQGRASYGYTF
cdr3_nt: TGTGCCAGCAGCCAAGATTTGGCGGGACAGGGAAGGGCTAGCTATGGCTACACCTTC

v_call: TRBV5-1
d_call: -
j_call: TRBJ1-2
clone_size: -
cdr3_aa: CASRRDKGYGYTF
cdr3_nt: TGCGCCAGCAGGAGGGACAAGGGCTATGGCTACACCTTC

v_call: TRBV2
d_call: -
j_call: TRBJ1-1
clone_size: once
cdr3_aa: CASSDQRTNTEAFF
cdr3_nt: TGTGCCAGCAGTGACCAACGGACGAACACTGAAGCTTTCTTT

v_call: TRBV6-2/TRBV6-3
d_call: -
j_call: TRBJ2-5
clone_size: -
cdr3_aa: CASSFPETQYF
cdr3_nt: TGTGCCAGCAGTTTTCCAGAGACCCAGTACTTC

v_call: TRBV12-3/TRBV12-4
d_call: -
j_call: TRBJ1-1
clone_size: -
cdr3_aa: CASSYGWVREAFF
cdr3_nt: TGTGCCAGCAGTTATGGGTGGGTCCGAGAAGCTTTCTTT

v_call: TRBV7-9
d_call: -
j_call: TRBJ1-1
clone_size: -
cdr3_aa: CASSPPPGPLLAFF
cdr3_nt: TGTGCCAGCAGCCCCCCCCCGGGCCCACTACTAGCTTTCTTT

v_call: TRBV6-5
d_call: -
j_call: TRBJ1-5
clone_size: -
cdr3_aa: CATSTGQTSNQPQHF
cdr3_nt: TGTGCCACCTCCACGGGGCAAACTAGCAATCAGCCCCAGCATTTT

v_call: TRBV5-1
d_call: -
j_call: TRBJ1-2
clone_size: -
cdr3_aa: CASSLGSTRANYGYTF
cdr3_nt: TGCGCCAGCAGCTTAGGGAGTACCCGAGCTAACTATGGCTACACCTTC

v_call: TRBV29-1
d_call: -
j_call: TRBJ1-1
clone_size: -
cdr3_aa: CSAWQMNTEAFF
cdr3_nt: TGCAGCGCTTGGCAGATGAACACTGAAGCTTTCTTT

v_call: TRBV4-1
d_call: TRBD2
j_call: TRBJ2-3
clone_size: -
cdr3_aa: CASSHRTSFDTQYF
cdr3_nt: TGCGCCAGCAGCCACCGGACTAGTTTCGATACGCAGTATTTT

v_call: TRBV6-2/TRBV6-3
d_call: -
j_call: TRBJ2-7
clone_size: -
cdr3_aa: CASSYFYNEQYF
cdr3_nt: TGTGCCAGCAGTTACTTCTATAACGAGCAGTACTTC

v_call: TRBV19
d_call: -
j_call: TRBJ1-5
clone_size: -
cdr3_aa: CASSIDMGNNQPQHF
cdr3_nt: TGTGCCAGTAGTATAGATATGGGGAACAATCAGCCCCAGCATTTT

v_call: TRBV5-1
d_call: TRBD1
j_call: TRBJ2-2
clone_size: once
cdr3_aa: CASSLHSPGTGENTGELFF
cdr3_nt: TGCGCCAGCAGCTTGCACTCGCCCGGGACAGGGGAAAACACCGGGGAGCTGTTTTTT

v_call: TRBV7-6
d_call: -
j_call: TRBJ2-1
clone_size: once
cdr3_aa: CASSLGNSYNEQFF
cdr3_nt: TGTGCCAGCAGCTTAGGCAACAGTTACAATGAGCAGTTCTTC

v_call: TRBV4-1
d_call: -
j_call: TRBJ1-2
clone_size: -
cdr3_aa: CASSPPGIHYGYTF
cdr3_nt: TGCGCCAGCAGCCCTCCAGGGATTCATTATGGCTACACCTTC

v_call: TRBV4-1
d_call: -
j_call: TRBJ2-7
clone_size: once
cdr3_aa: CASSYGLGSYEQYF
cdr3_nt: TGCGCCAGCAGCTACGGCCTAGGATCCTACGAGCAGTACTTC

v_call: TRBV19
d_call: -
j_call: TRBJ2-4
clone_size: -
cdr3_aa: CASSMWGNENIQYF
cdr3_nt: TGTGCCAGTAGTATGTGGGGCAATGAGAACATTCAGTACTTC

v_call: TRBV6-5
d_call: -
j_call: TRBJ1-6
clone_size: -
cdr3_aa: CASSYAEYSPLHF
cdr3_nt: TGTGCCAGCAGTTACGCAGAATATTCACCCCTCCACTTT